These 6 T cell receptor beta chains came from one sample sequenced in a study of blood T cell repertoires in COVID-19. Libraries were prepared by immunoSEQ multiplex PCR; TCRdb keeps only in-frame clonotypes and omits some of them. The repertoire holds fewer than 300,000 clones, with roughly 90% as singletons. The source material was peripheral blood. These receptors originate from a man in his fifties or sixties who had recovered from COVID-19.

The CDR3 DNA sequence: TGTGCCAGCAGCTTAGCTGGGACAGGGAACTATGGCTACACCTTC. This codes for CASSLAGTGNYGYTF. The chain links TRBV7-9 to TRBJ1-2, with 9 bases fitting TRBD1. With 0 bases clipped from V and 2 bases from J, the junction kept 1 base outside the gene matches. The CDR3 loop spans 15 amino acids. From germline, CDR1 is SEHNR and CDR2 FQNEAQ (reference sequence).

The J gene is TRBJ2-7, the V gene TRBV11-2; 10 positions agree with TRBD2. Looked up from germline, CDR1 is SGHAT and CDR2 is FQNNGV. V lost 1 base to trimming and J lost 9 bases; unmatched junction nucleotides: 18. The CDR3 extends over 18 amino acids. The DNA for the CDR3 is TGTGCCAGCAGCTTAGTGGCGTCAGGAGCGGGGGGGCATCGATTGCAGTACTTC. Amino acids: CASSLVASGAGGHRLQYF.

V gene TRBV6-2 or TRBV6-3 combines with J gene TRBJ1-1; no reliable D call. V was cut by 0 bases and J by 4 bases, with 15 bases left in between. Looked up from germline, CDR1 is MNHEY and CDR2 is SVGEGT. This CDR3 has 16 residues. This CDR3 is CASSYSGRAGRTEAFF. The CDR3 DNA follows: TGTGCCAGCAGTTACTCGGGGAGGGCCGGGCGCACTGAAGCTTTCTTT.

With respect to this clone: A junction boundary mismatches the germline segment, possibly from a read error. The J gene is TRBJ2-1, the V gene TRBV6-5; TRBD1 might be the D (7 bases). This CDR3 spans 13 amino acids. The germline V gene has CDR1 MNHEY and CDR2 SVGAGI. CDR3 sequence: CASSRGQGGRTVF. The CDR3, as DNA: TGTGCCAGCAGTCGGGGCCAGGGGGGCCGCACGGTCTTC.

The genes are TRBV2 and TRBJ1-2; 8 nucleotides line up with TRBD1. The CDR3 runs to 13 residues. Looked up from germline, CDR1 is SNHLY and CDR2 is FYNNEI. J gave up 4 bases and V 6 bases, and 4 bases lay outside the gene matches. DNA for the CDR3: TGTGCCAGCAGCATACAGGGGGGCTATGGCTACACCTTC. This encodes CASSIQGGYGYTF. Together with reference TRBV2 and TRBJ1-2, the CDR3 gives the full variable domain: EPEVTQTPSHQVTQMGQEVILRCVPISNHLYFYWYRQILGQKVEFLVSFYNNEISEKSEIFDDQFSVERPDGSNFTLKIRSTKLEDSAMYFCASSIQGGYGYTFGSGTRLTVV.

This rearrangement joins TRBV4-2 to TRBJ1-6, with D unresolved. Germline CDR1 reads LGHNA; CDR2 reads YNFKEQ. The CDR3 runs to 14 residues. Trimming left V 1 base short and J 9 bases short, with 10 bases between. The CDR3: CASSQARSGSPLHF. Written as DNA, the CDR3 is TGTGCCAGCAGCCAAGCTCGGAGTGGTTCACCCCTCCACTTT.